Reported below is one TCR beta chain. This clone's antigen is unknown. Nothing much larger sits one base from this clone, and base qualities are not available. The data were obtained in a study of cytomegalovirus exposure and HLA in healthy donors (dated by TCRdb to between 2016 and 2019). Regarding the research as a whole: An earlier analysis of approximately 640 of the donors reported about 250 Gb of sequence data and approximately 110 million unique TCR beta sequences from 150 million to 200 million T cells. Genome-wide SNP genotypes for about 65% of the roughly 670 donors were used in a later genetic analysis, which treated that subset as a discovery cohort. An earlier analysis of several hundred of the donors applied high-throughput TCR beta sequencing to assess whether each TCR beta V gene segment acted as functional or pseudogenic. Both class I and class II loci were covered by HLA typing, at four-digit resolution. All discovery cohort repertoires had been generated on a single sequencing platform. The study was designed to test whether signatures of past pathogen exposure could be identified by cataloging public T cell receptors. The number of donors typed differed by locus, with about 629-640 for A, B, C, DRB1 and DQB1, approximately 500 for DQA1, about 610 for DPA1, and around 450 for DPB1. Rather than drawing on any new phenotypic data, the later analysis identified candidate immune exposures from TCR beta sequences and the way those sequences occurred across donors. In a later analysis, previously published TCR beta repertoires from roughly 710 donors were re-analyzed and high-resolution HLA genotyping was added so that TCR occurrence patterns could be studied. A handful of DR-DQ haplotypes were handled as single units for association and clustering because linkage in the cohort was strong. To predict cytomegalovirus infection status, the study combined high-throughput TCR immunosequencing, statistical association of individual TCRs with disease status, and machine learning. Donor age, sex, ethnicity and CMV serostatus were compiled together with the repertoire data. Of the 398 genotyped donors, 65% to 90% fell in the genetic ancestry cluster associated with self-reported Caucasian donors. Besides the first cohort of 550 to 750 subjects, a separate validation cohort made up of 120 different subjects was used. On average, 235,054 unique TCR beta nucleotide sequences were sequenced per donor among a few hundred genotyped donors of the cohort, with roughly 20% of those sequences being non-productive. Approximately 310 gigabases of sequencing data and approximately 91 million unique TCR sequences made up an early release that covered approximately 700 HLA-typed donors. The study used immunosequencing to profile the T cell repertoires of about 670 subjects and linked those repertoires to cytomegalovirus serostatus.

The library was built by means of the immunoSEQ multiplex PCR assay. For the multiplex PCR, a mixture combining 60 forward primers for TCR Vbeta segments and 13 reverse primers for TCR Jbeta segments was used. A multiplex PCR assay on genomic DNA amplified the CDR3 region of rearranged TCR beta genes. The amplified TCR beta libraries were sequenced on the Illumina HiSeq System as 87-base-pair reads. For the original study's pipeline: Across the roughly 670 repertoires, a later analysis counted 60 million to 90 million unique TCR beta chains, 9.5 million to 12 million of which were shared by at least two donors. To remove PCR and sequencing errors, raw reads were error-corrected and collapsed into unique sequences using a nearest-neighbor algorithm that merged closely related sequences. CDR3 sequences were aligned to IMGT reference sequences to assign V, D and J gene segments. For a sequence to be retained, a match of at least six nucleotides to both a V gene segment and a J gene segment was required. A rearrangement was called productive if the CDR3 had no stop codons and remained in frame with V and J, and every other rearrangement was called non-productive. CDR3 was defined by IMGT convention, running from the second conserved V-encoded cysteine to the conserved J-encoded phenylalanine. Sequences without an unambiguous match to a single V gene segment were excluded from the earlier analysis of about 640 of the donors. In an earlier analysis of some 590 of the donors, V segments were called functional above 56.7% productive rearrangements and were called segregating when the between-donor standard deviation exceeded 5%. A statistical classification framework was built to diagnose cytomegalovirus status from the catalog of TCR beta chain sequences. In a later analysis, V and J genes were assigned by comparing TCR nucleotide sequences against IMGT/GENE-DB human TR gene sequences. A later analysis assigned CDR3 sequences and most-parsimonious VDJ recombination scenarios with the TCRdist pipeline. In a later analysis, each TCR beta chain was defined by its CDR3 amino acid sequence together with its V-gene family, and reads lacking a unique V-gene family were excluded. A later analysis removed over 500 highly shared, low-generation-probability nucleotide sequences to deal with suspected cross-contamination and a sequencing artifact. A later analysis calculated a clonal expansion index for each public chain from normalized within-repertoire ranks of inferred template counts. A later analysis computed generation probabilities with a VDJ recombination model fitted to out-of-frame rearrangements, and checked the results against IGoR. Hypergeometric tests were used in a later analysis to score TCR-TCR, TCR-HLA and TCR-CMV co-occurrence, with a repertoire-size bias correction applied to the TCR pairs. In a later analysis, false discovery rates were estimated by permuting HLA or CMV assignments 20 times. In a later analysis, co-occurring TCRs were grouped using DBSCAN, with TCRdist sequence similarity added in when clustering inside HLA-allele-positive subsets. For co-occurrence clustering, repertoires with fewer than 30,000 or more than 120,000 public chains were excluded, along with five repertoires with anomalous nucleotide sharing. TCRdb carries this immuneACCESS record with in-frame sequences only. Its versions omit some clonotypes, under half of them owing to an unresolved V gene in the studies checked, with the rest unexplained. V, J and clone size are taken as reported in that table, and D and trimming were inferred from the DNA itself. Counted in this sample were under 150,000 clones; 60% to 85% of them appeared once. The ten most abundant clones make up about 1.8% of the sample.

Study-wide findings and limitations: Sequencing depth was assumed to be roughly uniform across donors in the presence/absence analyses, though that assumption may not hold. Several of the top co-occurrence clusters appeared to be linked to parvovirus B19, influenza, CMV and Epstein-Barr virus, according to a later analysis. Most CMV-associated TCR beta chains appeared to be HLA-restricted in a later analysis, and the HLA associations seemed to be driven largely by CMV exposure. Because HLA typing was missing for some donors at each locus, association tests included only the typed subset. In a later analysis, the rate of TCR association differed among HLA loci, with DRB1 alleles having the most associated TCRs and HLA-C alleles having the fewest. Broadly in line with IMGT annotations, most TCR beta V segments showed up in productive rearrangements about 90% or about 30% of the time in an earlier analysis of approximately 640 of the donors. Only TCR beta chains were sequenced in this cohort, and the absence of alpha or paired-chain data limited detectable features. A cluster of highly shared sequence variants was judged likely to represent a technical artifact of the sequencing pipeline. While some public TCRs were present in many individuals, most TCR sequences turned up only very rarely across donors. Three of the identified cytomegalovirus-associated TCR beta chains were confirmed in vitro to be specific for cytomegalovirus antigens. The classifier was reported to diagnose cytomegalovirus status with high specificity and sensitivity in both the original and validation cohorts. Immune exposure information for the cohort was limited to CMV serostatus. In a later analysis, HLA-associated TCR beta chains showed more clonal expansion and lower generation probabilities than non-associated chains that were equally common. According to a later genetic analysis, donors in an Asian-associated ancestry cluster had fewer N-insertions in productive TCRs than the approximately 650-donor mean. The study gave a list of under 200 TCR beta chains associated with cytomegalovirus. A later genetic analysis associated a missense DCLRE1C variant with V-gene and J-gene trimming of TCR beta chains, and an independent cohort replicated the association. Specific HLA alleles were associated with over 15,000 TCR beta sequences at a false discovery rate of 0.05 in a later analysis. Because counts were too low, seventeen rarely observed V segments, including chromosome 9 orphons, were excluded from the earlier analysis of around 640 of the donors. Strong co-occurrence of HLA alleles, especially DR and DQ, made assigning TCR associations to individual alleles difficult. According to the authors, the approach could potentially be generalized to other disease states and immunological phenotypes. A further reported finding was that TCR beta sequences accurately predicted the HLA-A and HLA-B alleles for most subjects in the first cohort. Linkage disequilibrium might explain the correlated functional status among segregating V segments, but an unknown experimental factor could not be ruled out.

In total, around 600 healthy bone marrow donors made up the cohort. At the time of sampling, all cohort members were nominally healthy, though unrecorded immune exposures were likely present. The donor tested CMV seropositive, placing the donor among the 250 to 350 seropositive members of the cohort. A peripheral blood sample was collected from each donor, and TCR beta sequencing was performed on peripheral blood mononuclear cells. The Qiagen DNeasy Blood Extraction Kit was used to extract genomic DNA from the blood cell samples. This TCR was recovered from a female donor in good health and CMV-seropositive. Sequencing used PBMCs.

The CDR3: CASSKTSQGYNEQFF. The DNA is TGTGCCAGCAGCAAAACTAGTCAAGGCTACAATGAGCAGTTCTTC. Recombination connected TRBV7-7 to TRBJ2-1, with TRBD2 as a weak D call on 5 bases. The CDR3 has 15 amino acids, counting the end cysteine and phenylalanine. The only DNA kept is the CDR3, 45 bases in frame from the first base. The germline ends are 14 bases apart after V is trimmed by 5 bases and J by 3 bases. The germline V gene (reference sequence) supplies CDR1 SSHAT and CDR2 FNYEAQ.